The 8 T cell receptor beta chains below were found in one sample sequenced in a study of post-analysis software for immune sequencing data. Study-wide results and limits: Controls showed lower frequencies than patients for five TRBV segments, and TRBV5-6, TRBV5-1 and TRBV20-1 were among these.

No antigen has been identified for these receptors. Carried by the TCR beta cDNA libraries were unique molecular identifiers. TCRdb re-derived calls from the PCR reads in MiXCR, one entry per CDR3 protein. This sample has roughly 650,000 distinct CDR3 sequences; 55% to 60% occur once, and the top ten carry around 10%. Sequences were obtained from blood. The receptors here all came from a girl aged 2 to 10 with multiple sclerosis.

The rearrangement joins TRBV4-1 to TRBJ2-7, with 7 positions matching TRBD2. The CDR3 has 15 residues. The germline V gene encodes CDR1 MGHRA and CDR2 YSYEKL. V lost 5 bases to trimming and J lost 0 bases; unmatched junction nucleotides: 7. The CDR3: CASSSREGSSYEQYF. In DNA, the CDR3 is TGCGCCAGCAGCTCAAGGGAGGGTAGCTCCTACGAGCAGTACTTC.

The V gene is TRBV29-1, the J gene TRBJ2-1; weak D call: TRBD2 (7 bases). Trimming pared 7 bases from V and 3 bases from J, leaving 19 bases between. Germline loops: CDR1 SQVTM, CDR2 ANQGSEA. The CDR3 is 15 residues long. The CDR3 sequence: CSAMRGGRGYNEQFF. In DNA, the CDR3 is TGCAGCGCCATGAGGGGGGGCAGAGGCTACAATGAGCAGTTCTTC.

The V gene is TRBV7-9, the J gene TRBJ1-1; 9 bases fit TRBD1. Losses at the gene ends were 5 bases for V and 6 bases for J; bases not matched to a gene: 10. The CDR3 covers 15 residues. Germline values: CDR1 SEHNR, CDR2 FQNEAQ (reference sequence). CDR3 region: CASSPPGQGWSEAFF. The CDR3 DNA sequence: TGTGCCAGCAGCCCCCCCGGACAGGGGTGGTCTGAAGCTTTCTTT.

The J gene is TRBJ2-5, the V gene TRBV5-6; D call uncertain. The J call is in doubt because the DNA end fits TRBJ2-7 better. Germline V gives CDR1 SGHDT, CDR2 YYEEEE. This CDR3 is 13 amino acids long. CDR3 amino acids: CASSLPRQDEQYF. The CDR3 DNA follows: TGTGCCAGCAGCTTGCCCCGACAAGACGAGCAGTACTTC.

The chain employs TRBV7-8 and TRBJ2-4; 9 bases line up with TRBD1. CDR3 length: 16 residues. The J segment lost 0 bases and the V segment lost 5 bases, leaving 5 bases of the junction unmatched. Germline V gene data show CDR1 as SGHVS and CDR2 as FQNEAQ. As DNA, the CDR3 is TGTGCCAGCAGCCAGGACAGGGGTATAGCCAAAAACATTCAGTACTTC. Protein sequence: CASSQDRGIAKNIQYF. The full variable domain, its missing parts supplied by reference TRBV7-8 and TRBJ2-4, is GAGVSQSPRYKVAKRGQDVALRCDPISGHVSLFWYQQALGQGPEFLTYFQNEAQLDKSGLPSDRFFAERPEGSVSTLKIQRTQQEDSAVYLCASSQDRGIAKNIQYFGAGTRLSVL.

This clonotype has a handful of counts. CDR3 coding DNA: TGTGCCAGCAGTCGGGGCGGCGGGCAGTTCTTC. The encoded protein is CASSRGGGQFF. This chain connects TRBV27 to TRBJ2-1; D may correspond to TRBD1 or TRBD2 (5 bases each). CDR1 and CDR2 from the germline V gene are MNHEY and SMNVEV (reference sequence). Trimming shortened V by 5 bases and J by 12 bases, and 11 bases separated the two germline ends. CDR3 length: 11 amino acids.

V gene TRBV12-3 or TRBV12-4 combines with J gene TRBJ2-2, with TRBD1 identical over 8 bases. This CDR3 has 14 amino acids. The J segment lost 6 bases and the V segment lost 4 bases, leaving 4 bases of the junction unmatched. The CDR3 DNA follows: TGTGCCAGCAGTTCGACAGGGGATCCCGGGGAGCTGTTTTTT. It yields the protein CASSSTGDPGELFF.

The V call is TRBV29-1, the J call TRBJ2-3; 12 bases fit TRBD2. Germline V gene data show CDR1 as SQVTM and CDR2 as ANQGSEA. The length of the CDR3 is 15 residues. V lost 6 bases and J lost 3; bases outside the gene matches: 7. CDR3 sequence (DNA): TGCAGCGTCCAAACTAGCGGGGGGCGGACAGATACGCAGTATTTT. Its protein product is CSVQTSGGRTDTQYF.